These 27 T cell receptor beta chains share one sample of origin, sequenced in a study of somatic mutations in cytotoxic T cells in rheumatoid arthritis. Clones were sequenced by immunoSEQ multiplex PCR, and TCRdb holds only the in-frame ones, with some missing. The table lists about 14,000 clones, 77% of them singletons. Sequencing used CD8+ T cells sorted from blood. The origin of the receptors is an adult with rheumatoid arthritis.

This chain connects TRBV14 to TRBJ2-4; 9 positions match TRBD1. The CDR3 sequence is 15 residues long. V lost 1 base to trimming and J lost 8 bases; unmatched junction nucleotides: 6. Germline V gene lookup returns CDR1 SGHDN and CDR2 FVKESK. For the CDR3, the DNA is TGTGCCAGCAGCCAAGGGGGACAGGGTCTGGACATTCAGTACTTC. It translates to CASSQGGQGLDIQYF.

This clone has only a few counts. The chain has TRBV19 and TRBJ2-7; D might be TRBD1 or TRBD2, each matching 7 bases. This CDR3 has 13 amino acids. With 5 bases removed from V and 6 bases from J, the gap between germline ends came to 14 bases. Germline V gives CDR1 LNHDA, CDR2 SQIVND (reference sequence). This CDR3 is CASSWGGGLEQYF. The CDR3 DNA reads TGTGCCAGTAGTTGGGGAGGGGGCCTCGAGCAGTACTTC.

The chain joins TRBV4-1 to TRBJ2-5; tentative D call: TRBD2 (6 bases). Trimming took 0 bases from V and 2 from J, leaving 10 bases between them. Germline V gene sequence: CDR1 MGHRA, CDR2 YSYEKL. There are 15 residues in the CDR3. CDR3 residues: CASSQDVGGQETQYF. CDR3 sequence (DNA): TGCGCCAGCAGCCAAGATGTCGGGGGTCAAGAGACCCAGTACTTC.

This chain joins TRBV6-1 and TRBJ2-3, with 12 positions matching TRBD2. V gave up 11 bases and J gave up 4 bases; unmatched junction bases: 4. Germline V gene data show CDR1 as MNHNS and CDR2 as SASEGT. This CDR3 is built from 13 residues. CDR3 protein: CAGSSGGADTQYF. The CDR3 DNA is TGTGCCGGTTCTAGCGGGGGGGCAGATACGCAGTATTTT.

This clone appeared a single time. This CDR3 reads CASRTQVNTDTQYF. The CDR3 coding sequence is TGTGCCAGCAGAACACAGGTGAACACAGATACGCAGTATTTT. The rearrangement joins TRBV28 to TRBJ2-3; D possibly corresponds to TRBD1 (5 bases). With 6 bases removed from V and 2 bases from J, the gap between germline ends came to 12 bases. The CDR3 covers 14 residues. Germline V CDR1 and CDR2: MDHEN, SYDVKM.

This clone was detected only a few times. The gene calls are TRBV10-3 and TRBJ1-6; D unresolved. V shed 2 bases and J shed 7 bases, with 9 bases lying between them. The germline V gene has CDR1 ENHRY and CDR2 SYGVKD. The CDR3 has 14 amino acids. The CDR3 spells CAISENPWNSPLHF. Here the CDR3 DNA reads TGTGCCATCAGTGAGAACCCTTGGAATTCACCCCTCCACTTT.

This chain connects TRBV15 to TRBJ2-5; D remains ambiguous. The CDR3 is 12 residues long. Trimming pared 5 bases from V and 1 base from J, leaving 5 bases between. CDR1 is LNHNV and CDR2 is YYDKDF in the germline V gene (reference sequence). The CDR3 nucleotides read TGTGCCACCAGCGCCTCCCAAGAGACCCAGTACTTC. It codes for CATSASQETQYF.

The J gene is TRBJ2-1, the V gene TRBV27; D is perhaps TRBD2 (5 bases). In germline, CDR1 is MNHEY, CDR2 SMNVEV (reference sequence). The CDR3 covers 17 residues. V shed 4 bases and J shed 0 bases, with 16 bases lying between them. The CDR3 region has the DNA TGTGCCAGCAGTTCCGGGCTGTATGCGGGCTCCTACAATGAGCAGTTCTTC. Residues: CASSSGLYAGSYNEQFF.

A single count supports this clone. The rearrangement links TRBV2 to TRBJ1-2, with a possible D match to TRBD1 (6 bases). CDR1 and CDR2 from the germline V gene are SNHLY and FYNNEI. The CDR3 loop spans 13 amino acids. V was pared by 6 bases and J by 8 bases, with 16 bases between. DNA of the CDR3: TGTGCCAGCAGCGGGACATCCCTCGGAGGCTACACCTTC. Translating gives CASSGTSLGGYTF.

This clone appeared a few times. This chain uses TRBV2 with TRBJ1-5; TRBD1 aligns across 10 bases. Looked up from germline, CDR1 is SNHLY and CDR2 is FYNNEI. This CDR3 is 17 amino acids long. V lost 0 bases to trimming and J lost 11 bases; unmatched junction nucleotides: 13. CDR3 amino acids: CASSEAGVGDRGWAQHF. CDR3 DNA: TGTGCCAGCAGTGAAGCGGGGGTAGGGGACAGGGGATGGGCCCAGCATTTT.

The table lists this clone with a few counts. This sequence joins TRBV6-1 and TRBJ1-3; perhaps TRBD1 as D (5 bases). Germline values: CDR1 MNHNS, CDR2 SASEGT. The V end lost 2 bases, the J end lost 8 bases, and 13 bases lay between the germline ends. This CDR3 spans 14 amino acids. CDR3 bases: TGTGCCAGCAGTGAATCCCGGGGGATCTACACCATATATTTT. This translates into CASSESRGIYTIYF.

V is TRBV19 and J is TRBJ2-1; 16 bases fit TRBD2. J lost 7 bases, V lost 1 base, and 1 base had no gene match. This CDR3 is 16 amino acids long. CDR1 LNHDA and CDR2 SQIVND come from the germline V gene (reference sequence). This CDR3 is CASSIVGLAGGNEQFF. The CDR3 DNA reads TGTGCCAGTAGTATAGTGGGACTAGCGGGGGGGAATGAGCAGTTCTTC.

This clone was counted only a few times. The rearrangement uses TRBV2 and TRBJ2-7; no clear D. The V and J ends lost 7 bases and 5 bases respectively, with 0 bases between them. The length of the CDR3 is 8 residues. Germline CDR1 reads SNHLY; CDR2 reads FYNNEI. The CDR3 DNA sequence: TGTGCCAGCAACGAGCAGTACTTC. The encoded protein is CASNEQYF.

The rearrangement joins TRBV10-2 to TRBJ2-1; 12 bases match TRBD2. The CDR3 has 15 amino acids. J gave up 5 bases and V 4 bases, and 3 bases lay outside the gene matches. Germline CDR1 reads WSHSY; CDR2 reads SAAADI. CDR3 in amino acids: CASSVGLAGNNEQFF. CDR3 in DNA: TGCGCCAGCAGTGTTGGACTAGCGGGGAACAATGAGCAGTTCTTC.

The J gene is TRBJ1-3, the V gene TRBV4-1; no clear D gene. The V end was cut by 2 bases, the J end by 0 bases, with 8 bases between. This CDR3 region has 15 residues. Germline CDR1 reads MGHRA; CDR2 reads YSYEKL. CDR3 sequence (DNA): TGCGCCAGCAGCCAAACCGGGAGCTCTGGAAACACCATATATTTT. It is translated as CASSQTGSSGNTIYF.

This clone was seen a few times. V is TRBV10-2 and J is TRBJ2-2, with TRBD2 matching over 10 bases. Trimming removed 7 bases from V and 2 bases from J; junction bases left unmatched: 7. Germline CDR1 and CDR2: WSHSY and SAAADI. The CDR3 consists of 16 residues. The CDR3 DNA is TGCGCCAGCATTAATAGCGGGGGGACTAACACCGGGGAGCTGTTTTTT. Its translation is CASINSGGTNTGELFF.

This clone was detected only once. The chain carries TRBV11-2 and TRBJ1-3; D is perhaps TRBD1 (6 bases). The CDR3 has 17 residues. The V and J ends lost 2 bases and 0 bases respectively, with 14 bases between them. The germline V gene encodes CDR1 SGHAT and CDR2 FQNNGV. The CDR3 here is CASSLSQGRYSGNTIYF. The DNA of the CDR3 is TGTGCCAGCAGCTTAAGTCAGGGGCGATACTCTGGAAACACCATATATTTT.

The CDR3 DNA reads as TGTGCCAGCAGCTTAGTGGGGTACGAGCAGTACTTC. Residues: CASSLVGYEQYF. The chain couples TRBV7-9 to TRBJ2-7; D unclear. V lost 1 base, J lost 4 bases, and 5 bases lay in between. Per germline, CDR1 SEHNR and CDR2 FQNEAQ (reference sequence). CDR3 length equals 12 residues.

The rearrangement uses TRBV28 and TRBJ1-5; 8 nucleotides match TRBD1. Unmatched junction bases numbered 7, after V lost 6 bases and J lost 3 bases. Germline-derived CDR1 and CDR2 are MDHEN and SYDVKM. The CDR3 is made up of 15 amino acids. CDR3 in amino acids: CASRATGAFNQPQHF. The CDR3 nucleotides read TGTGCCAGCAGGGCGACAGGGGCCTTCAATCAGCCCCAGCATTTT.

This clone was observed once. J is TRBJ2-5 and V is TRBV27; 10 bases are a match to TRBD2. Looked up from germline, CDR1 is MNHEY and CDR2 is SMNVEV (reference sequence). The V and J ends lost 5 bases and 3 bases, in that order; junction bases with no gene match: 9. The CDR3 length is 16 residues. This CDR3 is CASSPNERGGKETQYF. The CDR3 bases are TGTGCCAGCAGTCCAAACGAGCGGGGGGGAAAAGAGACCCAGTACTTC.

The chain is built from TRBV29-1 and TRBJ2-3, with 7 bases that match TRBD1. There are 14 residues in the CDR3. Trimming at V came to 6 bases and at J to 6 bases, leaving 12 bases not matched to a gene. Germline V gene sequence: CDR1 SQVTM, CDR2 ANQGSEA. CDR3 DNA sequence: TGCAGCGTCACCGGGACAGTAGAGGCGGATACGCAGTATTTT. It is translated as CSVTGTVEADTQYF.

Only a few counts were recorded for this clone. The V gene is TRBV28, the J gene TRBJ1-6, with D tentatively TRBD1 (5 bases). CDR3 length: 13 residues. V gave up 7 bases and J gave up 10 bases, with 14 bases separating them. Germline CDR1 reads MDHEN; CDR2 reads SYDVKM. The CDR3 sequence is CASTYGGLSPLHF. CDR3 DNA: TGTGCCAGCACTTACGGGGGATTATCACCCCTCCACTTT.

The CDR3 bases are TGTGCCAGCAGCAAAGAGGGACAGGGGCGAGGGTACTATGGCTACACCTTC. Amino acid sequence: CASSKEGQGRGYYGYTF. The chain joins TRBV2 to TRBJ1-2; 10 bases match TRBD1. The length of the CDR3 is 17 residues. The germline CDR1 and CDR2 sequences are SNHLY and FYNNEI. Trimming cost V 6 bases and J 3 bases; bases outside gene matches: 13.

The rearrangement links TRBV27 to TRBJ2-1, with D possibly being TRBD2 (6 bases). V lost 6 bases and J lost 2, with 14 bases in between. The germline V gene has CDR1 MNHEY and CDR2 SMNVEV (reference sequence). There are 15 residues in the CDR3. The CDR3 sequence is CASSLGTGPYNEQFF. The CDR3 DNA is TGTGCCAGCAGCCTAGGGACTGGTCCCTACAATGAGCAGTTCTTC.

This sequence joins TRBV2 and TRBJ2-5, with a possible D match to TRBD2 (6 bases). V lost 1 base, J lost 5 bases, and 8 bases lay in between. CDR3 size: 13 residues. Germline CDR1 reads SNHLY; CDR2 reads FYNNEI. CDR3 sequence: CASSEGGRETQYF. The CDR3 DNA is TGTGCCAGCAGTGAAGGAGGGAGGGAGACCCAGTACTTC. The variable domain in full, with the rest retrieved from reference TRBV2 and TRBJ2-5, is EPEVTQTPSHQVTQMGQEVILRCVPISNHLYFYWYRQILGQKVEFLVSFYNNEISEKSEIFDDQFSVERPDGSNFTLKIRSTKLEDSAMYFCASSEGGRETQYFGPGTRLLVL.

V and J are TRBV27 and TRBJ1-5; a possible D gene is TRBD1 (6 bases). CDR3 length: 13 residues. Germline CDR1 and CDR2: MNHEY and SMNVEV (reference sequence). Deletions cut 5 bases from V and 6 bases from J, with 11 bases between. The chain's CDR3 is CASSPPTGQPQHF. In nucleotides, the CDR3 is TGTGCCAGCAGTCCGCCGACAGGTCAGCCCCAGCATTTT.

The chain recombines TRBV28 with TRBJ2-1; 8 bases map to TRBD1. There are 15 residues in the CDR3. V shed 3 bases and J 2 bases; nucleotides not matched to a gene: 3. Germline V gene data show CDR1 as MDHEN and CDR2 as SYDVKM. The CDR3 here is CASSLTGVAYNEQFF. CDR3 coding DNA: TGTGCCAGCAGTTTGACAGGGGTCGCCTACAATGAGCAGTTCTTC.